The present entry profiles one T cell receptor beta chain with its context. Its target is unknown. The data were taken from a study of shared clonotypes between healthy human individuals. Study at large: Those who served as donors were a couple of women and a few men between the ages of 18 and 49.

Data came from immunoSEQ multiplex PCR; TCRdb stores just in-frame clones and leaves some out. The data hold approximately 1,000,000 clones, with roughly 74% observed a single time. The V and J ends lost 4 bases and 4 bases respectively, with 29 bases between them. The CDR3 covers 19 residues. Germline lookup yields CDR1 SGHVS and CDR2 FNYEAQ. Broader study findings: Rarefaction showed sorted-subset sequencing was incomplete despite large depth.

The specimen was memory CD4+ T cells from PBMCs. As for subset: CD45RA-negative fraction. The V and J genes are TRBV7-6 and TRBJ2-7, with a weak D call TRBD1 (6 bases). This TCR derives from a man aged 18 to 30 in good health. Some clones in this sample may be carry-over from other donors' samples. The CDR3 coding sequence is TGTGCCAGCAGCTACCACCTCAGGGGCCCACAATCAAACCTTTACGAGCAGTACTTC. Translating it yields CASSYHLRGPQSNLYEQYF.